The clone carrying this T cell receptor beta chain was seen many times. The data belong to a study of T cells in Graves' hyperthyroidism and ophthalmopathy. Using RNA transcripts as the source, TCR beta CDR3 regions were amplified. The TCR CDR3 first-round RT-PCR relied on the HTBI primer set. MiXCR was run by TCRdb on the multiplex PCR reads, yielding one entry per CDR3 protein. Among approximately 600,000 distinct CDR3 sequences listed, 15% to 20% were seen once. This receptor was taken from a woman younger than 45 with Graves' hyperthyroidism. Sequenced material: blood.

CDR3 nucleotides: TGTGCCAGCAGCCTGGGACGAGCGGAGCAGTACTTC. Translated, it gives CASSLGRAEQYF. J is TRBJ2-7 and V is TRBV11-2, with D perhaps assigned TRBD1 or TRBD2 (5 bases each). V lost 5 bases, J lost 7 bases, and 12 bases lay in between. The CDR3 extends over 12 amino acids. Germline lookup yields CDR1 SGHAT and CDR2 FQNNGV.